The 5 T cell receptor beta chains below all came from one sample that was sequenced in a study of T-cell reconstitution after alpha-beta-depleted transplantation in children. The library targeted TCRbeta and was prepared with unique molecular identifiers. TCRdb re-derived calls from the PCR reads in MiXCR, one entry per CDR3 protein. The sample has some 110,000 distinct CDR3 sequences; 10% are singletons. The sequenced sample was PBMCs, obtained before TCRalphabeta/CD19-depleted stem cell transplant. These receptors were obtained from a boy aged 2 to 9 with acute lymphoblastic leukemia, due to receive a stem cell transplant.

V gene TRBV20-1 combines with J gene TRBJ2-7; TRBD2 is a possible D gene (6 bases). The V gene lost 3 bases and the J gene lost 3 bases, with 30 bases spanning the gap. Germline V lookup: CDR1 DFQATT, CDR2 SNEGSKA (reference sequence). This CDR3 has 19 amino acids. CDR3 amino acids: CSASPGSGVGWSAFYEQYF. CDR3 coding DNA: TGCAGTGCTAGCCCCGGATCGGGGGTTGGATGGTCGGCATTCTACGAGCAGTACTTC.

This clonotype appeared many times. The chain links TRBV15 to TRBJ2-2, with D tentatively TRBD1 (5 bases). The CDR3 totals 16 residues. Germline lookup yields CDR1 LNHNV and CDR2 YYDKDF (reference sequence). The V end was cut by 0 bases, the J end by 4 bases, with 12 bases between. For the CDR3, the DNA is TGTGCCACCAGCAGAGACCCTACAGGTTCCACCGGGGAGCTGTTTTTT. It encodes CATSRDPTGSTGELFF. Using reference TRBV15 and TRBJ2-2 for the parts outside the CDR3, the full variable domain is DAMVIQNPRYQVTQFGKPVTLSCSQTLNHNVMYWYQQKSSQAPKLLFHYYDKDFNNEADTPDNFQSRRPNTSFCFLDIRSPGLGDTAMYLCATSRDPTGSTGELFFGEGSRLTVL.

This clonotype occurred many times. The genes are TRBV11-2 and TRBJ2-7; TRBD1 agrees at 8 bases. Trimming removed 3 bases from V and 0 bases from J; junction bases left unmatched: 1. Germline loops: CDR1 SGHAT, CDR2 FQNNGV. CDR3 length: 14 residues. The CDR3 protein is CASSLTGVSYEQYF. CDR3 nucleotide sequence: TGTGCCAGCAGCTTGACAGGGGTCTCCTACGAGCAGTACTTC.

This clonotype was observed a handful of times. The rearrangement links TRBV20-1 to TRBJ2-1; 8 positions match TRBD2. Looked up from germline, CDR1 is DFQATT and CDR2 is SNEGSKA (reference sequence). The CDR3 sequence is 17 residues long. The junction had 9 bases not matched to a gene; V was cut back by 0 bases and J by 2 bases. As DNA, the CDR3 is TGCAGTGCTAGAGATGACGGGAGGGCCTTGACCTACAATGAGCAGTTCTTC. Its translation: CSARDDGRALTYNEQFF.

The chain joins TRBV20-1 to TRBJ2-1; 10 bases match TRBD2. This CDR3 spans 15 amino acids. Per the germline V gene, CDR1 is DFQATT and CDR2 is SNEGSKA (reference sequence). V lost 5 bases, J lost 8 bases, and 12 bases stayed unmatched. CDR3 in amino acids: CSASPGVAGGHEQFF. For the CDR3, the DNA is TGCAGTGCTTCCCCAGGAGTAGCGGGAGGCCATGAGCAGTTCTTC.